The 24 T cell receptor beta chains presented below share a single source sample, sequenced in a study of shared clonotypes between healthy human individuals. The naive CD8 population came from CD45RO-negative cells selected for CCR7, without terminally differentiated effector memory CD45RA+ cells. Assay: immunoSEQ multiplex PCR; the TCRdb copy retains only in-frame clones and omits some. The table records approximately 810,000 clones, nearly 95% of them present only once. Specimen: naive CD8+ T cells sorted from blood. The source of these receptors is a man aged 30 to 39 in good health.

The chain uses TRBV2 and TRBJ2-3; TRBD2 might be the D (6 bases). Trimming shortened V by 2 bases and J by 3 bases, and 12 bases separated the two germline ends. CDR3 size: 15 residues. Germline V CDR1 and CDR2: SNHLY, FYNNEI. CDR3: CASSEFGGGTDTQYF. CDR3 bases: TGTGCCAGCAGTGAATTTGGGGGAGGAACAGATACGCAGTATTTT.

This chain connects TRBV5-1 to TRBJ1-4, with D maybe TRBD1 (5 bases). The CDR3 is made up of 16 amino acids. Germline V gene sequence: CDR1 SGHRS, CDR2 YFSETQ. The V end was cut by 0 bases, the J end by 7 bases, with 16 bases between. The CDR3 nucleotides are TGCGCCAGCAGCTTGGTGGGGGAAGGGAGAGGTGAAAAACTGTTTTTT. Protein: CASSLVGEGRGEKLFF. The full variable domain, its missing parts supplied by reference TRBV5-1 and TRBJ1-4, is KAGVTQTPRYLIKTRGQQVTLSCSPISGHRSVSWYQQTPGQGLQFLFEYFSETQRNKGNFPGRFSGRQFSNSRSEMNVSTLELGDSALYLCASSLVGEGRGEKLFFGSGTQLSVL.

The CDR3 DNA reads TGTGCCAGCAGTTATGGGACATCCTACGAGCAGTACTTC. It is translated as CASSYGTSYEQYF. The genes are TRBV27 and TRBJ2-7; TRBD1 might be the D (6 bases). The CDR3 extends over 13 amino acids. Germline V gene sequence: CDR1 MNHEY, CDR2 SMNVEV (reference sequence). V was cut by 4 bases and J by 1 base, with 8 bases left in between.

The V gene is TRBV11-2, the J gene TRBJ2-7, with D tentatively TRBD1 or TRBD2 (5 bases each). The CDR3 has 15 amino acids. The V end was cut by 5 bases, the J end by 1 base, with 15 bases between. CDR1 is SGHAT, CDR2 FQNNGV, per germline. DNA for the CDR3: TGTGCCAGCAGCCCGGGGCCGGAGTGGTCCTACGAGCAGTACTTC. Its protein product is CASSPGPEWSYEQYF.

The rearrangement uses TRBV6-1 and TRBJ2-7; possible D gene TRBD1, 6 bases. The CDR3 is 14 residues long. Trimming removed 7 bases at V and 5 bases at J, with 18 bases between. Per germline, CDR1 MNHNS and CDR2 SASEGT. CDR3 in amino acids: CASNPAGAYDEQYF. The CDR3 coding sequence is TGTGCCAGCAACCCTGCAGGGGCATACGACGAGCAGTACTTC.

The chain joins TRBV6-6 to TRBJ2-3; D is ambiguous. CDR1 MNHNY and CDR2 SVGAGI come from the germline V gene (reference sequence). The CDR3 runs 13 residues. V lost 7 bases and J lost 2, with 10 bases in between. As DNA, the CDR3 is TGTGCCAGCACCTGGCGGAACACAGATACGCAGTATTTT. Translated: CASTWRNTDTQYF.

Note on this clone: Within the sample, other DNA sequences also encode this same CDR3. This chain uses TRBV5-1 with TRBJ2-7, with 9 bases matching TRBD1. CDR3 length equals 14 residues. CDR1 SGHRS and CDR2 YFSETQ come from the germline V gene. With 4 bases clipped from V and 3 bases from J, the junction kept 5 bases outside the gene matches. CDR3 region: CASSPGQGIYEQYF. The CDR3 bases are TGCGCCAGCAGCCCGGGACAGGGCATCTACGAGCAGTACTTC.

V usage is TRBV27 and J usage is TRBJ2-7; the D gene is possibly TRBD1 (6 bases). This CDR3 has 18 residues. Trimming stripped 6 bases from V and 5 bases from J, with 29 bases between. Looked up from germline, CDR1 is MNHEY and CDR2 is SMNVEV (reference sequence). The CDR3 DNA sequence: TGTGCCAGCAGCCCCGAACCCCTGGACAGCTTATCTAACCACGAGCAGTACTTC. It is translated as CASSPEPLDSLSNHEQYF.

Written as DNA, the CDR3 is TGCGCCAGCAGTGGTCCTGACAAGATCACAGATACGCAGTATTTT. Protein sequence: CASSGPDKITDTQYF. The V call is TRBV10-2, the J call TRBJ2-3; D gene uncertain. This CDR3 spans 15 amino acids. Between the trimmed V and J ends, which lost 4 bases and 2 bases, there was a span of 13 bases. Germline CDR1 is WSHSY and CDR2 is SAAADI.

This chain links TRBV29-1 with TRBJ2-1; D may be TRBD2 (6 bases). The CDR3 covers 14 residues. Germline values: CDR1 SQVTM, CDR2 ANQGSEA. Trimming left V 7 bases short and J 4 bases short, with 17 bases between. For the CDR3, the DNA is TGCAGCGCTCTCCGGGAGAACTCTTACAATGAGCAGTTCTTC. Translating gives CSALRENSYNEQFF.

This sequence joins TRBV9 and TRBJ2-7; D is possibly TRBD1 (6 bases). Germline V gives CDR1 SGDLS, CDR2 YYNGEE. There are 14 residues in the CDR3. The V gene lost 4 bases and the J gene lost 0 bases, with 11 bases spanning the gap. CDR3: CASSPRDISYEQYF. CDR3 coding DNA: TGTGCCAGCAGCCCCAGGGACATCTCCTACGAGCAGTACTTC.

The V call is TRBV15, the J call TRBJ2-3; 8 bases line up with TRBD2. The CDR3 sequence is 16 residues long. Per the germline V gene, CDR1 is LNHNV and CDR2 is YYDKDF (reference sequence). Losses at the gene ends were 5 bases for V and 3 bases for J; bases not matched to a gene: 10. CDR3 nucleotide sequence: TGTGCCACCAGCGTAGGAACGGGAGGGCCTACAGATACGCAGTATTTT. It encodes CATSVGTGGPTDTQYF.

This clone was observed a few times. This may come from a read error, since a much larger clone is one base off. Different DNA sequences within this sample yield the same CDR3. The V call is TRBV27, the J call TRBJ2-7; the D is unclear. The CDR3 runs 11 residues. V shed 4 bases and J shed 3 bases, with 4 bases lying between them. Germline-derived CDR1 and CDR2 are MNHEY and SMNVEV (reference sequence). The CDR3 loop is CASSSNYEQYF. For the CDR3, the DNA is TGTGCCAGCAGTTCCAACTACGAGCAGTACTTC.

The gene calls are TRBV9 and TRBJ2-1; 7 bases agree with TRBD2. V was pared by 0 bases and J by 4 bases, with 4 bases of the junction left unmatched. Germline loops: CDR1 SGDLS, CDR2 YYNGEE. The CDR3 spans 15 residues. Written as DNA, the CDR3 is TGTGCCAGCAGCGTAGGCCTAGCGGAGTACAATGAGCAGTTCTTC. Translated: CASSVGLAEYNEQFF.

CDR3: CASSHDREYEQYF. The CDR3, as DNA: TGCGCCAGCAGCCACGACAGAGAGTACGAGCAGTACTTC. This sequence joins TRBV4-1 and TRBJ2-7; perhaps TRBD1 as D (5 bases). Trimming cost V 3 bases and J 4 bases, with 10 bases left between them. Germline V CDR1 and CDR2: MGHRA, YSYEKL. This CDR3 contains 13 residues.

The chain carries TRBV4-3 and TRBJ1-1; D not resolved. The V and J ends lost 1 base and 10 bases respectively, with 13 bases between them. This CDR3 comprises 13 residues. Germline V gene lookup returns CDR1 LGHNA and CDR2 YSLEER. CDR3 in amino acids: CASSQGAGRGAFF. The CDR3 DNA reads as TGCGCCAGCAGCCAAGGGGCAGGAAGAGGAGCTTTCTTT.

The CDR3 spells CASSVEAFF. CDR3 coding DNA: TGTGCCAGCAGCGTAGAGGCTTTCTTT. The V call is TRBV7-9, the J call TRBJ1-1; the D is unclear. V was cut by 5 bases and J by 11 bases, with 6 bases left in between. Germline V gene lookup returns CDR1 SEHNR and CDR2 FQNEAQ (reference sequence). CDR3 length equals 9 residues. Supplemented by reference TRBV7-9 and TRBJ1-1, the full variable domain reads DTGVSQNPRHKITKRGQNVTFRCDPISEHNRLYWYRQTLGQGPEFLTYFQNEAQLEKSRLLSDRFSAERPKGSFSTLEIQRTEQGDSAMYLCASSVEAFFGQGTRLTVV.

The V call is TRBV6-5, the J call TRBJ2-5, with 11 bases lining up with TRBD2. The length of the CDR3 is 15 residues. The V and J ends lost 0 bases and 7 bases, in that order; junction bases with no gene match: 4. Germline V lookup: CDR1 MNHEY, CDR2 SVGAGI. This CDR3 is CASSYSTSGSGTQYF. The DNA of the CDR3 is TGTGCCAGCAGTTACTCTACTAGCGGGAGTGGGACCCAGTACTTC.

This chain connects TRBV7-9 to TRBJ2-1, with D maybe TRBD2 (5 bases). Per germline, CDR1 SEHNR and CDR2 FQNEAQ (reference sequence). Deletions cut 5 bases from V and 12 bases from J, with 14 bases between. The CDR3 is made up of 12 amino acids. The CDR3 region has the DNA TGTGCCAGCAGCCCGGGTCCCCGGGGGCAGTTCTTC. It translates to CASSPGPRGQFF.

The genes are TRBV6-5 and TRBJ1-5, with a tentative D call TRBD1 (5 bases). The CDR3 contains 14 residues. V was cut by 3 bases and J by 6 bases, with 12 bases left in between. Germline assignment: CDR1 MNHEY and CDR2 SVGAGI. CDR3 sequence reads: CASSYRAGLQPQHF. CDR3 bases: TGTGCCAGCAGTTATAGGGCAGGGCTTCAGCCCCAGCATTTT.

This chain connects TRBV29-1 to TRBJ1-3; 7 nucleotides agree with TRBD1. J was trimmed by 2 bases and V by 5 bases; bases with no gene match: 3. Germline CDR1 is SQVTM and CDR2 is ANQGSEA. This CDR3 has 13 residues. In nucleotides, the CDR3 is TGCAGCGTTCTAACAGGGGCTGGAAACACCATATATTTT. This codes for CSVLTGAGNTIYF.

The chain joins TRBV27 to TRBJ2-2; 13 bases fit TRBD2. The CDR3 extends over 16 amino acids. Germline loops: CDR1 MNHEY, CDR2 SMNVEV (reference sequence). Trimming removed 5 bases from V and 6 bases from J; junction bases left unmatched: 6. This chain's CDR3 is CASSPTSGRVPGELFF. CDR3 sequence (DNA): TGTGCCAGCAGTCCCACTAGCGGGAGGGTCCCCGGGGAGCTGTTTTTT.

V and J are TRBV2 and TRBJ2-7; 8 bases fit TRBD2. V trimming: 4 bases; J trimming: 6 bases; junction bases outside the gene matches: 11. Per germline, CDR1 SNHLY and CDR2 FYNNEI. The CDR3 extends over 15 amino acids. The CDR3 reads CASSASGTSVLEQYF. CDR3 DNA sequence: TGTGCCAGCAGTGCCTCCGGGACTAGTGTTCTCGAGCAGTACTTC.

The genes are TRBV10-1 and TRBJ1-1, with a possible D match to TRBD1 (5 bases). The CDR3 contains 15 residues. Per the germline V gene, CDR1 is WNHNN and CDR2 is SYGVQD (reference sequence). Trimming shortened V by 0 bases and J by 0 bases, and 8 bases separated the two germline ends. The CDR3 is CASSESGRVNTEAFF. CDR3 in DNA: TGCGCCAGCAGTGAGTCGGGGCGTGTGAACACTGAAGCTTTCTTT.